The entry that follows covers one TCR beta chain sequence. The CDR3 runs to 15 residues. Germline V CDR1 and CDR2: SQVTM, ANQGSEA. Trimming cost V 4 bases and J 3 bases, with 19 bases left between them. PCR was performed using 60 Vbeta and 13 Jbeta primers. This table comes from immunoSEQ multiplex PCR, and its TCRdb copy is limited to in-frame clones, with some not included. This sample's table reports 40,000 to 50,000 clones. This sample was taken from a study of cytomegalovirus exposure and HLA in healthy donors. The chain is built from TRBV29-1 and TRBJ2-7, with D perhaps TRBD1 (5 bases). The source is a man aged 30-40 years in good health and CMV-seronegative. The sequencing input was PBMCs. The CDR3 is CSVGRPGAGLYEQYF. CDR3 nucleotides: TGCAGCGTTGGTCGCCCAGGAGCAGGGCTCTACGAGCAGTACTTC.